Detailed here is one TCR beta chain. TCRdb's table, derived via immunoSEQ multiplex PCR, lists solely in-frame clones and lacks some. The table lists 140,000 to 150,000 clones, around 89% of them singletons. The entry originates in a study of blood T cell repertoires in COVID-19. Study-level background: Italy, Spain and the United States were the sources of the convalescent and acute COVID-19 samples.

The CDR3 consists of 12 residues. Trimming took 4 bases from V and 9 from J; bases not matched to a gene: 3. The V gene's germline CDR1 is SGHRS and CDR2 YFSETQ. The receptor was derived from a man in his fifties or sixties with active or convalescent COVID-19. Sequencing was done on a sample of peripheral blood. This chain connects TRBV5-1 to TRBJ2-1; 8 bases match TRBD1. The CDR3 DNA is TGCGCCAGCAGCCGGACAGGGACTGAGCAGTTCTTC. It specifies CASSRTGTEQFF.